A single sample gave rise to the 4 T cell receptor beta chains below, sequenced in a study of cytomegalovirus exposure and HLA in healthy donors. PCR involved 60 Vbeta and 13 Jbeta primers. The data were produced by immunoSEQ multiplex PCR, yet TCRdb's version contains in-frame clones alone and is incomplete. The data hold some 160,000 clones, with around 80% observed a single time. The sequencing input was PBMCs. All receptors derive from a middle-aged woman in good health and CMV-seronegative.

CDR3 residues: CASTPRSSYNEQFF. The CDR3 coding sequence is TGTGCCAGCACCCCTCGGAGTTCTTACAATGAGCAGTTCTTC. The chain has TRBV2 and TRBJ2-1; D is unresolved. Trimming left V 7 bases short and J 4 bases short, with 14 bases between. The V gene's germline CDR1 is SNHLY and CDR2 FYNNEI. The CDR3 contains 14 residues.

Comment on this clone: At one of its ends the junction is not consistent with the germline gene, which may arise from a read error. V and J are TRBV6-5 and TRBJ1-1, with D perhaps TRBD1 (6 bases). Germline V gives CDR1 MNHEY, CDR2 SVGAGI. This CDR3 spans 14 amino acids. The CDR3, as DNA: TGTGCCAGCAGCTGGGACACATTGAACACTGGAGCTTTCTTT. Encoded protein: CASSWDTLNTGAFF.

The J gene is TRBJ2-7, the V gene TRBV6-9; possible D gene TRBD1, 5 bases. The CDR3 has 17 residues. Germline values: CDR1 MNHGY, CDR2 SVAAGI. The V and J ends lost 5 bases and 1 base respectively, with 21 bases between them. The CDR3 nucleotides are TGTGCCAGCAGTCCCAAGACTCGACAGATGATATCCTACGAGCAGTACTTC. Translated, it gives CASSPKTRQMISYEQYF.

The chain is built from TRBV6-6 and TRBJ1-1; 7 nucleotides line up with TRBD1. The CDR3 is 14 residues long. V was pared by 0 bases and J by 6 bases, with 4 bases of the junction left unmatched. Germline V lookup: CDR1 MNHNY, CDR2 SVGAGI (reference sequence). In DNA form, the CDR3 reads TGTGCCAGCAGTTACTCAGGGGGCTGGGCTGAAGCTTTCTTT. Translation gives CASSYSGGWAEAFF.